This TCR beta chain is drawn from a study of response to subunit inactivated influenza vaccine. Notes on the study in general: A suggestion made by the authors is that each seasonal influenza vaccination recruits few new T cells.

TCRdb reprocessed the RT-PCR reads via MiXCR and lists one record per CDR3 protein. Of roughly 570,000 distinct CDR3 sequences in the sample, approximately 13% were seen once. A few counts support this clonotype. What it binds is unknown. There are 13 residues in the CDR3. Looked up from germline, CDR1 is SGHRS and CDR2 is YFSETQ. V trimming: 4 bases; J trimming: 2 bases; junction bases outside the gene matches: 1. This clonotype was obtained from a man aged 45-65 years who received an inactivated influenza vaccine. Sequenced here: PBMCs from blood, sampled around seven weeks after vaccination. The V and J genes are TRBV5-1 and TRBJ2-7; the match to TRBD2 covers 9 bases. Written as DNA, the CDR3 is TGCGCCAGCAGCGCTAGCGGGGCCTACGAGCAGTACTTC. Translating gives CASSASGAYEQYF. Looking up the rest from reference TRBV5-1 and TRBJ2-7 gives the full variable domain: KAGVTQTPRYLIKTRGQQVTLSCSPISGHRSVSWYQQTPGQGLQFLFEYFSETQRNKGNFPGRFSGRQFSNSRSEMNVSTLELGDSALYLCASSASGAYEQYFGPGTRLTVT.